This entry describes one TCR beta chain. As yet, its antigen is unknown. TCRdb used MiXCR to reprocess the reads, holding one entry per CDR3 protein. The sample carries fewer than 1,000,000 distinct CDR3 sequences, under 40% recorded once. Germline CDR1 SGHAT, CDR2 FQNNGV. The length of the CDR3 is 17 residues. V lost 7 bases to trimming and J lost 0 bases; unmatched junction nucleotides: 9. This entry comes from a study of T cell repertoires in cytomegalovirus infection. This sequence joins TRBV11-2 and TRBJ2-3, with TRBD2 identical over 11 bases. Sequenced material: cultured CD8+ T cells from PBMCs, taken from culture after CMV antigen stimulation. The TCR comes from a human donor in good health (CMV status not recorded). Some clones in this sample may be carry-over from other donors' samples. This chain's CDR3 is CASTVAGGLPSTDTQYF. The CDR3 nucleotides read TGTGCCAGCACCGTAGCGGGGGGGCTCCCTAGCACAGATACGCAGTATTTT.